The next 20 T cell receptor beta chains were all read from a single sample in a study of immune cell composition in non-small cell lung cancer. The method was immunoSEQ multiplex PCR; TCRdb's version includes in-frame clones alone and lacks a portion of them. The table includes about 3,100 clones, roughly 80% detected once. Normal lung sampling was at least 3 cm from the tumour, as distant as possible. Sequenced: non-adjacent lung tissue. These receptor sequences come from a human donor with non-small cell lung cancer. The donor label of this sample is uncertain.

The chain recombines TRBV9 with TRBJ2-1, with TRBD2 as a possible D gene (6 bases). The CDR3 loop spans 15 amino acids. CDR1 and CDR2 from the germline V gene are SGDLS and YYNGEE. V lost 0 bases to trimming and J lost 0 bases, with 7 bases between them. The CDR3 protein is CASSVGGDSYNEQFF. Here the CDR3 DNA reads TGTGCCAGCAGCGTAGGGGGGGACTCCTACAATGAGCAGTTCTTC.

The chain's CDR3 is CASSLGSGRNTGELFF. In nucleotides, the CDR3 is TGCGCCAGCAGCTTGGGGAGCGGGAGAAACACCGGGGAGCTGTTTTTT. The rearrangement joins TRBV5-1 to TRBJ2-2; 8 bases agree with TRBD2. Germline V lookup: CDR1 SGHRS, CDR2 YFSETQ. This CDR3 has 16 residues. Unmatched junction bases numbered 3, after V lost 0 bases and J lost 2 bases. The entire variable domain, with the rest obtained from reference TRBV5-1 and TRBJ2-2, is as follows: KAGVTQTPRYLIKTRGQQVTLSCSPISGHRSVSWYQQTPGQGLQFLFEYFSETQRNKGNFPGRFSGRQFSNSRSEMNVSTLELGDSALYLCASSLGSGRNTGELFFGEGSRLTVL.

J is TRBJ2-4 and V is TRBV29-1; the D gene is possibly TRBD1 (6 bases). CDR3 length: 12 residues. The V end was cut by 7 bases, the J end by 5 bases, with 12 bases between. Germline CDR1 is SQVTM and CDR2 is ANQGSEA. The CDR3 here is CSADPGENIQYF. The DNA for the CDR3 is TGCAGCGCGGACCCAGGGGAAAACATTCAGTACTTC.

This chain uses TRBV6-6 with TRBJ2-5; maybe TRBD2 (6 bases). CDR3 length equals 16 residues. Germline CDR1 and CDR2: MNHNY and SVGAGI (reference sequence). Trimming left V 2 bases short and J 1 base short, with 14 bases between. The CDR3 reads CASSYDRLGTQETQYF. In DNA form, the CDR3 reads TGTGCCAGCAGTTACGATCGACTAGGGACCCAAGAGACCCAGTACTTC.

This clone has more than one count but fewer than ten. This rearrangement joins TRBV11-3 to TRBJ2-3, with D possibly matching TRBD1 (6 bases). V was pared by 5 bases and J by 3 bases, with 9 bases between. The CDR3 is 13 residues long. Germline V gives CDR1 SGHNT, CDR2 YENEEA. The CDR3 region is CASSTRGTDTQYF. The CDR3 nucleotides are TGTGCCAGCAGCACCAGGGGAACAGATACGCAGTATTTT.

This chain connects TRBV27 to TRBJ2-7; 7 bases are a match to TRBD1. This CDR3 has 15 residues. With V trimmed by 6 bases and J by 0 bases, 8 bases remained unmatched. CDR1 and CDR2 (germline): MNHEY, SMNVEV (reference sequence). As DNA, the CDR3 is TGTGCCAGCAGACCCACGGGACAGCGCTCCTACGAGCAGTACTTC. It specifies CASRPTGQRSYEQYF.

The J gene is TRBJ1-1, the V gene TRBV29-1; 7 nucleotides align to TRBD1. Germline CDR1 and CDR2: SQVTM and ANQGSEA. J lost 2 bases, V lost 0 bases, and 9 bases had no gene match. The CDR3 is made up of 16 amino acids. CDR3 sequence reads: CSVEDPRTGRNTEAFF. The CDR3 DNA follows: TGCAGCGTTGAAGACCCTAGGACAGGCCGAAACACTGAAGCTTTCTTT.

This clone was found a few times. The chain links TRBV4-3 to TRBJ1-2, with TRBD1 as a possible D gene (5 bases). This CDR3 contains 13 residues. The germline V gene has CDR1 LGHNA and CDR2 YSLEER. V lost 6 bases, J lost 3 bases, and 11 bases lay in between. This chain's CDR3 is CASSESGDYGYTF. The CDR3 coding sequence is TGCGCCAGCAGTGAGTCGGGGGACTATGGCTACACCTTC.

V usage is TRBV4-1 and J usage is TRBJ2-3, with 9 positions matching TRBD1. Germline CDR1 MGHRA, CDR2 YSYEKL. V shed 4 bases, J shed 4 bases, and the junction held 9 bases outside the gene matches. The CDR3 consists of 16 residues. The CDR3 DNA is TGCGCCAGCAGCCCGAGGGAGACAGGGGGTTCAGATACGCAGTATTTT. Translating it yields CASSPRETGGSDTQYF.

The V gene is TRBV7-9, the J gene TRBJ2-7; D uncertain. The CDR3 is made up of 14 amino acids. V was clipped by 5 bases and J by 0 bases, with 11 bases between them. Germline assignment: CDR1 SEHNR and CDR2 FQNEAQ (reference sequence). The CDR3 region has the DNA TGTGCCAGCAGCAACTGGGCCTACTCCTACGAGCAGTACTTC. Protein product: CASSNWAYSYEQYF. Using reference TRBV7-9 and TRBJ2-7 for the parts outside the CDR3, the full variable domain is DTGVSQNPRHKITKRGQNVTFRCDPISEHNRLYWYRQTLGQGPEFLTYFQNEAQLEKSRLLSDRFSAERPKGSFSTLEIQRTEQGDSAMYLCASSNWAYSYEQYFGPGTRLTVT.

The chain combines TRBV5-3 with TRBJ1-2; D is ambiguous. TRBV5-3 is an open reading frame whose function is uncertain. This CDR3 has 13 residues. The ends were cut back, 8 bases at V and 8 bases at J, with 19 bases in the middle. CDR3 loop: CASTLNGEGGYTF. DNA for the CDR3: TGTGCCAGCACCCTCAACGGGGAAGGGGGCTACACCTTC.

CDR3 sequence: CASSLEGRTQYF. DNA of the CDR3: TGTGCCAGCAGCCTTGAGGGCCGCACCCAGTACTTC. The chain links TRBV2 to TRBJ2-5; D may be TRBD2 (5 bases). This CDR3 contains 12 residues. In germline, CDR1 is SNHLY, CDR2 FYNNEI. Trimming left V 6 bases short and J 8 bases short, with 13 bases between. Full variable domain (remainder filled in from reference TRBV2 and TRBJ2-5): EPEVTQTPSHQVTQMGQEVILRCVPISNHLYFYWYRQILGQKVEFLVSFYNNEISEKSEIFDDQFSVERPDGSNFTLKIRSTKLEDSAMYFCASSLEGRTQYFGPGTRLLVL.

The CDR3: CASSPTSGSYNEQFF. CDR3 DNA sequence: TGTGCCAGCAGCCCTACTAGCGGGTCCTACAATGAGCAGTTCTTC. The rearrangement joins TRBV5-4 to TRBJ2-1; 9 bases fit TRBD2. The CDR3 runs to 15 residues. The V segment lost 4 bases and the J segment 1 base; nucleotides outside the gene matches: 3. Looked up from germline, CDR1 is SGHNT and CDR2 is YYREEE (reference sequence).

The rearrangement uses TRBV28 and TRBJ2-7; 8 positions match TRBD1. CDR1 and CDR2 from the germline V gene are MDHEN and SYDVKM. V gave up 5 bases and J gave up 6 bases; unmatched junction bases: 12. The CDR3 totals 15 residues. The CDR3 loop reads CASSQPPDRVGEQYF. For the CDR3, the DNA is TGTGCCAGCAGTCAACCCCCGGACAGGGTGGGCGAGCAGTACTTC.

The V call is TRBV9, the J call TRBJ2-1; maybe TRBD1 (5 bases). The length of the CDR3 is 17 residues. The V end lost 0 bases, the J end lost 0 bases, and 13 bases lay between the germline ends. From germline, CDR1 is SGDLS and CDR2 YYNGEE. CDR3 loop: CASSVEIEGASYNEQFF. In nucleotides, the CDR3 is TGTGCCAGCAGCGTAGAGATCGAAGGGGCCTCCTACAATGAGCAGTTCTTC.

The rearrangement joins TRBV5-6 to TRBJ2-7, with 7 nucleotides matching TRBD2. Germline assignment: CDR1 SGHDT and CDR2 YYEEEE. With V trimmed by 2 bases and J by 0 bases, 5 bases remained unmatched. The CDR3 has 15 amino acids. The DNA of the CDR3 is TGTGCCAGCAGCTTACGGGAGGCAGGCTCCTACGAGCAGTACTTC. It encodes CASSLREAGSYEQYF.

The chain uses TRBV5-1 and TRBJ1-1, with 12 bases lining up with TRBD1. The J segment lost 2 bases and the V segment lost 0 bases, leaving 8 bases of the junction unmatched. The CDR3 is made up of 18 amino acids. Germline CDR1 and CDR2: SGHRS and YFSETQ. The CDR3 region is CASSLGPGQGASNTEAFF. CDR3 DNA: TGCGCCAGCAGCTTGGGCCCGGGACAGGGGGCCAGTAACACTGAAGCTTTCTTT. Using reference TRBV5-1 and TRBJ1-1 for the parts outside the CDR3, the full variable domain is KAGVTQTPRYLIKTRGQQVTLSCSPISGHRSVSWYQQTPGQGLQFLFEYFSETQRNKGNFPGRFSGRQFSNSRSEMNVSTLELGDSALYLCASSLGPGQGASNTEAFFGQGTRLTVV.

This clone was observed a single time. The chain carries TRBV28 and TRBJ1-1, with 7 bases lining up with TRBD1. The V and J ends lost 6 bases and 4 bases, in that order; junction bases with no gene match: 8. The germline gives CDR1 MDHEN, CDR2 SYDVKM. The CDR3 runs 14 residues. The CDR3 loop reads CASSQTQGSTEAFF. Written as DNA, the CDR3 is TGTGCCAGCAGCCAGACACAGGGGTCCACTGAAGCTTTCTTT.

About this clone itself: Other DNA sequences within the sample encode an identical CDR3. As DNA, the CDR3 is TGTGCCAGCACAGACAGGGGTCGTGGAGAGACCCAGTACTTC. It translates to CASTDRGRGETQYF. The gene calls are TRBV25-1 and TRBJ2-5, with TRBD1 identical over 8 bases. The CDR3 runs 14 residues. After removal of 7 bases from V and 4 bases from J, the junction contained 8 bases not matched to a gene. Germline CDR1 is MGHDK and CDR2 is SYGVNS.

V and J are TRBV11-1 and TRBJ2-3; D is possibly TRBD1 (5 bases). The CDR3 runs to 16 residues. Trimming pared 5 bases from V and 2 bases from J, leaving 17 bases between. CDR1 SGHAT and CDR2 FQDESV come from the germline V gene (reference sequence). CDR3 DNA: TGTGCCAGCAGCCTGGGGCTTTCGCCAGCCACAGATACGCAGTATTTT. Protein product: CASSLGLSPATDTQYF. The full variable domain, its missing parts supplied by reference TRBV11-1 and TRBJ2-3, is EAEVAQSPRYKITEKSQAVAFWCDPISGHATLYWYRQILGQGPELLVQFQDESVVDDSQLPKDRFSAERLKGVDSTLKIQPAELGDSAMYLCASSLGLSPATDTQYFGPGTRLTVL.